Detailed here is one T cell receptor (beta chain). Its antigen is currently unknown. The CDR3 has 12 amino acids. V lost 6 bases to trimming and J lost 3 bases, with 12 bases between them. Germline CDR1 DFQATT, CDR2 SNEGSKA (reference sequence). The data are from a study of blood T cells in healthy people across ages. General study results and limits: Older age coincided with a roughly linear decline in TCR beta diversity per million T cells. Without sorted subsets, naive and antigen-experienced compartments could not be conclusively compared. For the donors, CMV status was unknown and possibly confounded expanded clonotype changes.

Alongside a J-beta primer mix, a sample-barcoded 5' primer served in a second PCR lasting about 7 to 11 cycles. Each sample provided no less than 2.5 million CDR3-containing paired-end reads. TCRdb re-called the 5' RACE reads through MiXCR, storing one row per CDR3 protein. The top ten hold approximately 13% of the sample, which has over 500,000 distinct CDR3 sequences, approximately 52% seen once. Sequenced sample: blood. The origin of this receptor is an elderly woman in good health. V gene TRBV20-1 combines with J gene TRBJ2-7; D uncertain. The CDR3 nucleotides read TGCAGTGCGCAACGGCAGGACTACGAGCAGTACTTC. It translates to CSAQRQDYEQYF.